These T cell receptor beta chains were read from a single sample in a study of spatial heterogeneity in lung cancer. TCRdb ran MiXCR on the 5' RACE reads and lists one entry per CDR3 protein. The sample yields roughly 3,000 distinct CDR3 sequences, roughly 6% seen once. The specimen was lung tumor tissue, collected at surgery. Receptors were obtained from a male donor with early-stage non-small cell lung cancer. Both conserved end residues are part of each CDR3. Fields, in order: D gene, J gene, clone size, V gene, CDR3 protein, CDR3 DNA. The D gene is left open where the match is weak. Clone size is given for some rows only: seen once, a few or many times, or a class if the clone is expanded.

D: NA
J: TRBJ2-3
size: medium-sized
V: TRBV7-9
CDR3: CASSSRQPLTDTQYF
DNA: TGTGCCAGCAGCTCAAGACAGCCTCTCACAGATACGCAGTATTTT

D: NA
J: TRBJ2-5
size: medium-sized
V: TRBV30
CDR3: CACVKGTAVETQYF
DNA: TGTGCCTGCGTCAAGGGGACTGCGGTAGAGACCCAGTACTTC

D: NA
J: TRBJ2-1
size: many
V: TRBV5-5
CDR3: CASSSPAGTDYNEQFF
DNA: TGTGCCAGCAGCTCCCCCGCCGGGACGGATTACAATGAGCAGTTCTTC

D: NA
J: TRBJ2-7
size: medium-sized
V: TRBV6-5
CDR3: CASSYKRRTYEQYF
DNA: TGTGCCAGCAGTTACAAGAGACGGACATACGAGCAGTACTTC

D: NA
J: TRBJ1-2
size: NA
V: TRBV14
CDR3: CASSYPGLDYGYTF
DNA: TGTGCCAGCAGTTACCCGGGACTGGACTATGGCTACACCTTC

D: NA
J: TRBJ1-5
size: medium-sized
V: TRBV28
CDR3: CASSPMGDNQPQHF
DNA: TGTGCCAGCAGTCCAATGGGGGACAATCAGCCCCAGCATTTT

D: NA
J: TRBJ2-1
size: many
V: TRBV5-1
CDR3: CASSLGAGGNEQFF
DNA: TGCGCCAGCAGCTTGGGAGCGGGCGGCAATGAGCAGTTCTTC

D: TRBD2
J: TRBJ2-3
size: many
V: TRBV20-1
CDR3: CSAKTGGAADTQYF
DNA: TGCAGTGCTAAGACCGGGGGGGCCGCAGATACGCAGTATTTT

D: NA
J: TRBJ1-6
size: medium-sized
V: TRBV12-3/TRBV12-4
CDR3: CASSFTRENSPLHF
DNA: TGTGCCAGCAGTTTCACCAGGGAAAATTCACCCCTCCACTTT

D: TRBD2
J: TRBJ2-1
size: NA
V: TRBV19
CDR3: CASRILAGGYNEQFF
DNA: TGTGCCAGTAGAATACTAGCGGGAGGCTACAATGAGCAGTTCTTC

D: NA
J: TRBJ2-1
size: few
V: TRBV4-1
CDR3: CASSHSETSYNEQFF
DNA: TGCGCCAGCAGCCACTCTGAGACCTCTTACAATGAGCAGTTCTTC

D: TRBD1
J: TRBJ2-1
size: many
V: TRBV3-1
CDR3: CASSPKQGANNEQFF
DNA: TGTGCCAGCAGCCCGAAGCAGGGGGCCAATAATGAGCAGTTCTTC

D: TRBD2
J: TRBJ2-3
size: NA
V: TRBV30
CDR3: CAWMRLAGRTDTQYF
DNA: TGTGCCTGGATGCGGCTAGCGGGGAGGACAGATACGCAGTATTTT

D: TRBD2
J: TRBJ2-7
size: medium-sized
V: TRBV7-2
CDR3: CASSLARLAGENEQYF
DNA: TGTGCCAGCAGCTTAGCGAGGCTAGCGGGAGAAAACGAGCAGTACTTC

D: NA
J: TRBJ2-4
size: many
V: TRBV28
CDR3: CASSSTGTRLAKNIQYF
DNA: TGTGCCAGCAGTTCCACCGGGACCCGGCTGGCCAAAAACATTCAGTACTTC

D: NA
J: TRBJ2-3
size: medium-sized
V: TRBV7-9
CDR3: CASSSSLGTDTQYF
DNA: TGTGCCAGCAGCTCTAGCTTGGGCACAGATACGCAGTATTTT

D: NA
J: TRBJ2-7
size: medium-sized
V: TRBV23-1
CDR3: CASSQTGVSYEQYF
DNA: TGCGCCAGCAGTCAAACGGGGGTGAGCTACGAGCAGTACTTC

D: NA
J: TRBJ2-2
size: medium-sized
V: TRBV6-2/TRBV6-3
CDR3: CASTLGAPVGELFF
DNA: TGTGCCAGCACCCTCGGAGCCCCGGTCGGGGAGCTGTTTTTT

D: NA
J: TRBJ2-2
size: few
V: TRBV28
CDR3: CASTPPGGQTGELFF
DNA: TGTGCCAGCACCCCCCCAGGGGGGCAAACCGGGGAGCTGTTTTTT

D: TRBD1
J: TRBJ2-7
size: medium-sized
V: TRBV7-9
CDR3: CASSLIRDRGQEQYF
DNA: TGTGCCAGCAGCTTAATCCGGGACAGGGGGCAAGAGCAGTACTTC

D: NA
J: TRBJ2-1
size: few
V: TRBV28
CDR3: CASRTYLLGEQFF
DNA: TGTGCCAGCAGAACCTACCTCCTTGGTGAGCAGTTCTTC

D: TRBD1
J: TRBJ2-7
size: medium-sized
V: TRBV7-2
CDR3: CASSLATFWTGDPSPSYEQYF
DNA: TGTGCCAGCAGCTTAGCTACCTTTTGGACAGGGGACCCCTCTCCCTCCTACGAGCAGTACTTC

D: TRBD1
J: TRBJ1-1
size: NA
V: TRBV27
CDR3: CASSLFGQGAAEAFF
DNA: TGTGCCAGCAGTTTATTCGGACAGGGGGCGGCTGAAGCTTTCTTT

D: TRBD1
J: TRBJ1-2
size: NA
V: TRBV27
CDR3: CASSLNRGEGYTF
DNA: TGTGCCAGCAGTCTAAACAGGGGTGAGGGCTACACCTTC

D: TRBD1
J: TRBJ1-5
size: medium-sized
V: TRBV7-2
CDR3: CASSLQLQGQLNQPQHF
DNA: TGTGCCAGCAGCTTGCAGCTACAGGGACAGCTTAATCAGCCCCAGCATTTT

D: NA
J: TRBJ2-4
size: few
V: TRBV23-1
CDR3: CASTPFRDPRRNIQYF
DNA: TGCGCCAGCACCCCATTCCGGGACCCAAGGAGGAACATTCAGTACTTC

D: TRBD2
J: TRBJ2-3
size: medium-sized
V: TRBV11-3
CDR3: CASSSLAGDTDTQYF
DNA: TGTGCCAGCAGCTCCCTAGCGGGGGACACAGATACGCAGTATTTT

D: NA
J: TRBJ1-3
size: NA
V: TRBV14
CDR3: CASSQDGLYRDSGNTIYF
DNA: TGTGCCAGCAGCCAAGACGGCCTCTACAGGGACTCTGGAAACACCATATATTTT

D: TRBD1
J: TRBJ1-1
size: medium-sized
V: TRBV7-9
CDR3: CASSTRTGGYTEAFF
DNA: TGTGCCAGCAGCACCCGGACAGGGGGGTACACTGAAGCTTTCTTT

D: NA
J: TRBJ2-3
size: many
V: TRBV11-3
CDR3: CASSLARFNTQYF
DNA: TGTGCCAGCAGCTTGGCCCGTTTTAATACGCAGTATTTT

D: NA
J: TRBJ1-1
size: many
V: TRBV6-5
CDR3: CASSYNTGSTEAFF
DNA: TGTGCCAGCAGTTATAACACAGGGTCCACTGAAGCTTTCTTT

D: NA
J: TRBJ2-4
size: medium-sized
V: TRBV6-2/TRBV6-3
CDR3: CASSYFSQRTAKNIQYF
DNA: TGTGCCAGCAGTTATTTCTCTCAGAGGACGGCCAAAAACATTCAGTACTTC

D: TRBD1
J: TRBJ1-2
size: medium-sized
V: TRBV28
CDR3: CASSSRTRLTGANYGYTF
DNA: TGTGCCAGCAGTTCAAGGACGAGGTTGACAGGGGCTAACTATGGCTACACCTTC

D: NA
J: TRBJ1-5
size: many
V: TRBV27
CDR3: CASSINTGSGQPQHF
DNA: TGTGCCAGCAGTATAAACACAGGGAGTGGGCAGCCCCAGCATTTT

D: NA
J: TRBJ2-3
size: medium-sized
V: TRBV30
CDR3: CAWSGGRGTDTQYF
DNA: TGTGCCTGGAGCGGTGGCAGGGGCACAGATACGCAGTATTTT

D: NA
J: TRBJ2-1
size: many
V: TRBV29-1
CDR3: CSVGRNYNEQFF
DNA: TGCAGCGTCGGACGGAACTACAATGAGCAGTTCTTC

D: NA
J: TRBJ1-4
size: medium-sized
V: TRBV28
CDR3: CASSTLVLGQKEKLFF
DNA: TGTGCCAGCAGTACCCTTGTTCTGGGGCAGAAGGAAAAACTGTTTTTT

D: NA
J: TRBJ1-1
size: few
V: TRBV7-9
CDR3: CASVRWETEAFF
DNA: TGTGCCAGCGTCAGGTGGGAAACTGAAGCTTTCTTT

D: NA
J: TRBJ2-2
size: medium-sized
V: TRBV7-9
CDR3: CASSLESGELFF
DNA: TGTGCCAGCAGCTTAGAGAGCGGGGAGCTGTTTTTT

D: TRBD1
J: TRBJ1-2
size: medium-sized
V: TRBV27
CDR3: CASRRPGQGFDYGYTF
DNA: TGTGCCAGCAGAAGACCGGGACAGGGATTCGACTATGGCTACACCTTC

D: NA
J: TRBJ1-2
size: few
V: TRBV29-1
CDR3: CSAHSSYGYTF
DNA: TGCAGCGCCCACAGCTCCTATGGCTACACCTTC

D: TRBD2
J: TRBJ2-1
size: many
V: TRBV27
CDR3: CASSLGGSINNEQFF
DNA: TGTGCCAGCAGTTTGGGCGGGAGTATAAACAATGAGCAGTTCTTC